This TCR beta chain came from a study of T cell repertoires in cytomegalovirus infection (dated by TCRdb to about 2019). Background for the entire study: Because public TCR beta signatures pointed to carriage of CMV infection together with the matching HLA type, the HLA type of each donor mattered for the analysis. Study-wide conclusions, independent of this receptor: The ex vivo response was dominated by HLA-C-restricted CMV-specific TCR beta clonotypes, which also provided the single most frequent clonotype in two of eight donors. In both this cohort and an independent cohort of 350 to 400 donors, the cumulative frequency of public TCR beta family members distinguished carriers of CMV infection plus the relevant HLA type.

TCRdb shows the sequencer as Illumina HiSeq 1500. TCRdb redid the processing of the public reads, applying fastp at Q25 and MiXCR, and retained in-frame beta chains. Each CDR3 protein appears once, grouped with its most common genes and DNA. Present in this sample are approximately 400,000 distinct CDR3 sequences, roughly a third of which were seen just once. The ten largest clones take up 12% to 15% of the sample. About this clonotype itself: Its antigen is not yet known. This CDR3 is missing its conserved last phenylalanine or tryptophan, likely due to a read error.

Inclusive of both ends, the CDR3 amounts to 15 amino acids. The read is trimmed to its CDR3 DNA, 45 bases read in frame from base 1. Based on the germline V gene, the CDR1 and CDR2 sequences are SGHVS and FNYEAQ. The sequence was obtained from a human donor in good health (CMV status not recorded). Some clones in this sample may be carry-over from other donors' samples. The sequence links TRBV7-6 to TRBJ2-5, with 8 junctional bases fitting TRBD2. The sequenced sample was PBMCs. The nucleotide sequence reads as follows: TGTGCTAGCAGCTTAGCGGGGAGGTTAGGTGAGACCCAGTACTTA. It codes for CASSLAGRLGETQYL.